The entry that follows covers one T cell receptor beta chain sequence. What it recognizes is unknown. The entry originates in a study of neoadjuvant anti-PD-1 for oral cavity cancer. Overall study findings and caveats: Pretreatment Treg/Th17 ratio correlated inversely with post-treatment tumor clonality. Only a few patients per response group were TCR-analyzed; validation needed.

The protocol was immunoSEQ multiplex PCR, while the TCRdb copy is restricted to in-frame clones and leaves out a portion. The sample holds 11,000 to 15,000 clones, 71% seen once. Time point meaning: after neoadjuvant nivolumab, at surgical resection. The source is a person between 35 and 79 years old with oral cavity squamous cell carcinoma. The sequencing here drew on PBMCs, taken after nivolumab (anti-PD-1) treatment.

The CDR3 reads CSLGTYEQYF. CDR3 sequence (DNA): TGCAGCTTGGGAACCTACGAGCAGTACTTC. This chain joins TRBV20-1 and TRBJ2-7; D is undetermined. The CDR3 has 10 amino acids. Looked up from germline, CDR1 is DFQATT and CDR2 is SNEGSKA (reference sequence).